This T cell receptor (beta chain) was obtained from a study of blood T cell repertoires in COVID-19. Donors were grouped by their self-reported clinical history. Germline CDR1 and CDR2: SEHNR and FQNEAQ (reference sequence). V dropped 5 bases and J dropped 4; count of bases not matched to a gene: 6. The CDR3 spans 15 residues. This clone has a single count. Some clones are missing from TCRdb's copy, which holds only in-frame ones; the method was immunoSEQ multiplex PCR. The data hold approximately 210,000 clones, with around 80% observed a single time. The J gene is TRBJ2-3, the V gene TRBV7-9; 10 nucleotides agree with TRBD1. The receptor was isolated from a man aged 30 to 39 with acute COVID-19. The sequencing input was PBMCs or T cells enriched from blood (not recorded which). The CDR3 DNA sequence: TGTGCCAGCAGCCTGGGACAGGGGAATGCAGATACGCAGTATTTT. Amino acid sequence: CASSLGQGNADTQYF.